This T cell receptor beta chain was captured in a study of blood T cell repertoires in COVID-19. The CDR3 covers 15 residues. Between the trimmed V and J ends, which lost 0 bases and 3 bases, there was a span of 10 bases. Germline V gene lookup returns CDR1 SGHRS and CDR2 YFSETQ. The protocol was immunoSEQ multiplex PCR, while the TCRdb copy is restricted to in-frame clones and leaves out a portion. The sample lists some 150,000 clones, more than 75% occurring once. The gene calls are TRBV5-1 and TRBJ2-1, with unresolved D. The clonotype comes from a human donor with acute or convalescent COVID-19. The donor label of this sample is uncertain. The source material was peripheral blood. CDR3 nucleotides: TGCGCCAGCAGCTTGGGCGGAAGCCTCTACAATGAGCAGTTCTTC. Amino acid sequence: CASSLGGSLYNEQFF.